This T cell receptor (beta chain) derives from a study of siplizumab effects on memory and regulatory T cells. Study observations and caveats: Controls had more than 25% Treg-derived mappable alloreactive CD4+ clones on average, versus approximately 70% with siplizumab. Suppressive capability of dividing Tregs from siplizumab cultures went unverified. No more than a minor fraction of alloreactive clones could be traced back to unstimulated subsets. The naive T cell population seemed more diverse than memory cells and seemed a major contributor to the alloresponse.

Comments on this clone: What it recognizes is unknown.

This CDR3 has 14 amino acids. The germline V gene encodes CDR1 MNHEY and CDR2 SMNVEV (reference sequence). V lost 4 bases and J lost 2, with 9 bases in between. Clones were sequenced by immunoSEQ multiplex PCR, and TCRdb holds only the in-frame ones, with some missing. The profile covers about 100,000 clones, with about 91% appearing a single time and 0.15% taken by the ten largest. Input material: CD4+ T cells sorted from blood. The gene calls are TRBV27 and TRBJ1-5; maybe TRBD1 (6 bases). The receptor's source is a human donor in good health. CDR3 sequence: CASSYRAGNQPQHF. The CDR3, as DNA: TGTGCCAGCAGTTACAGGGCCGGCAATCAGCCCCAGCATTTT.